This T cell receptor beta chain was sequenced for a study of cytomegalovirus exposure and HLA in healthy donors. Turning to this clone: Antigen: not known.

PCR primers comprised 60 Vbeta and 13 Jbeta primers. Here immunoSEQ multiplex PCR was the method, and the copy in TCRdb shows in-frame clones only, minus some. The sample has about 140,000 clones, 65% to 75% seen once; the top ten hold about 4.7%. Findings of the study overall: Association of a missense DCLRE1C variant with TCR beta V- and J-gene trimming was reported in a later analysis. The majority of TCR sequences were rare, yet some public TCRs appeared in many donors.

Germline CDR1 reads MDHEN; CDR2 reads SYDVKM. The CDR3 is made up of 13 amino acids. V gave up 5 bases and J gave up 4 bases; unmatched junction bases: 5. Input material: PBMCs. The rearrangement joins TRBV28 to TRBJ2-7, with 7 bases matching TRBD1. This TCR was recovered from a man between 60 and 75 years old in good health and CMV-seronegative. The DNA of the CDR3 is TGTGCCAGCAGTACAGGGGCCGATTACGAGCAGTACTTC. Translation gives CASSTGADYEQYF.